The clone carrying this T cell receptor (beta chain) was found many times. What it binds is unknown. This entry comes from a study of response to subunit inactivated influenza vaccine. Broader study findings: Few new T cells, the authors suggested, are recruited by each seasonal influenza vaccination.

One entry per CDR3 protein results from TCRdb running MiXCR on the RT-PCR reads. This table holds roughly 710,000 distinct CDR3 sequences, around 13% found once. The CDR3 runs 12 residues. V gave up 4 bases and J gave up 6 bases, with 7 bases separating them. The sequence was obtained from a man aged 45-65 years who received an inactivated influenza vaccine. The sample was PBMCs from blood, taken less than 15 days before vaccination. The chain has TRBV12-3 or TRBV12-4 and TRBJ1-5, with D unclear. CDR3 coding DNA: TGTGCCAGCAGTTCTGGAAGTCAGCCCCAGCATTTT. Protein: CASSSGSQPQHF.